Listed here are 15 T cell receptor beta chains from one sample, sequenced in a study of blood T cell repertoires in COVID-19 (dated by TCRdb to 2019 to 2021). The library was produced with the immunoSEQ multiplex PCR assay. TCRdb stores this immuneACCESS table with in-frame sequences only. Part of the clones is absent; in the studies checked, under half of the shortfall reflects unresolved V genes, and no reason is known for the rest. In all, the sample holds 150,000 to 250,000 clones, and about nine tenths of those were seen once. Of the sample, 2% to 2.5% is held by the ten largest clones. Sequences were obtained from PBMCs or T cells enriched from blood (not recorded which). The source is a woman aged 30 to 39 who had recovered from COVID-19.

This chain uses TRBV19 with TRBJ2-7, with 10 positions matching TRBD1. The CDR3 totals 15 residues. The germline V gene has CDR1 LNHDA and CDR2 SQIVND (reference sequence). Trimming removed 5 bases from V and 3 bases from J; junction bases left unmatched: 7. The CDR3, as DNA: TGTGCCAGTAGTTCAAGGACAGGGGGAAGCTACGAGCAGTACTTC. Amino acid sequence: CASSSRTGGSYEQYF.

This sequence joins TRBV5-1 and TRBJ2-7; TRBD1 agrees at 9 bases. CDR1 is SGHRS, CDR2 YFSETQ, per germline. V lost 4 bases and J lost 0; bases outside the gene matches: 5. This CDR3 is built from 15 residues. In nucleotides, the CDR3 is TGCGCCAGCAGCCCGTCGGGACAGGGCTCCTACGAGCAGTACTTC. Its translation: CASSPSGQGSYEQYF.

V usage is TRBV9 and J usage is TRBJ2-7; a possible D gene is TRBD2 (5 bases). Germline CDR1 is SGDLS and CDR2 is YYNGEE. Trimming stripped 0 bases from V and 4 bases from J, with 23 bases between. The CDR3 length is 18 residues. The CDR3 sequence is CASSVGSSEHSRGYEQYF. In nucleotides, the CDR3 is TGTGCCAGCAGCGTAGGGAGTTCGGAGCACAGCCGCGGGTACGAGCAGTACTTC.

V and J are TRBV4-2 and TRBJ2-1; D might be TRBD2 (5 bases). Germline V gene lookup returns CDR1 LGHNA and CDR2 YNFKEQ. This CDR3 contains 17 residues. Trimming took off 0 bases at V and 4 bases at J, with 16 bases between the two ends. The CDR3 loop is CASSQEPIAQPYNEQFF. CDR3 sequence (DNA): TGTGCCAGCAGCCAAGAGCCTATAGCGCAACCGTACAATGAGCAGTTCTTC.

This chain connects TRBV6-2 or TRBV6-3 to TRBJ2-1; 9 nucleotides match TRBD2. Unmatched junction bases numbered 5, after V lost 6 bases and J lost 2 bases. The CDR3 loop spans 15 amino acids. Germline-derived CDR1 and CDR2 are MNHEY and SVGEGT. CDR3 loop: CASSQLAGAYNEQFF. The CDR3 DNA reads TGTGCCAGCAGCCAATTAGCGGGAGCCTACAATGAGCAGTTCTTC.

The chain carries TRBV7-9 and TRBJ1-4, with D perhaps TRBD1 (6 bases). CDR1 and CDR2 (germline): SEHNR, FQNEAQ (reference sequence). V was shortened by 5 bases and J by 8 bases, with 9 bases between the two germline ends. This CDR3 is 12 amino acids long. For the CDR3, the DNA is TGTGCCAGCAGCCCCGGACAGGAAAAACTGTTTTTT. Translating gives CASSPGQEKLFF.

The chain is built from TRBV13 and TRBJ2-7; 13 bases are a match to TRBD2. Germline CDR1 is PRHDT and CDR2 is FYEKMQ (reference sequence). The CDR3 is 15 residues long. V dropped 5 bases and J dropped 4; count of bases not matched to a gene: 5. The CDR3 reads CASSTRTSGSYEQYF. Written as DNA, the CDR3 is TGTGCCAGCAGCACCAGGACTAGCGGGAGTTACGAGCAGTACTTC. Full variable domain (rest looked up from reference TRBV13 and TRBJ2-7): AAGVIQSPRHLIKEKRETATLKCYPIPRHDTVYWYQQGPGQDPQFLISFYEKMQSDKGSIPDRFSAQQFSDYHSELNMSSLELGDSALYFCASSTRTSGSYEQYFGPGTRLTVT.

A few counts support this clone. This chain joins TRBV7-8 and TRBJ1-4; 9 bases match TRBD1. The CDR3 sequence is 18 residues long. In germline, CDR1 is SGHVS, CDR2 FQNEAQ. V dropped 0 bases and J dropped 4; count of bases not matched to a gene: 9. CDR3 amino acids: CASSLARDRVGDNEKLFF. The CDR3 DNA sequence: TGTGCCAGCAGCTTAGCCCGGGACAGGGTGGGGGATAATGAAAAACTGTTTTTT.

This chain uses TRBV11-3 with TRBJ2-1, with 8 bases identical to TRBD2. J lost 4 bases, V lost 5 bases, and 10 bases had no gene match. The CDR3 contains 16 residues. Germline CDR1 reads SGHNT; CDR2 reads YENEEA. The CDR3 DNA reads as TGTGCCAGCAGCCCCTCCTTGGCTAGCGGGTACAATGAGCAGTTCTTC. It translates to CASSPSLASGYNEQFF.

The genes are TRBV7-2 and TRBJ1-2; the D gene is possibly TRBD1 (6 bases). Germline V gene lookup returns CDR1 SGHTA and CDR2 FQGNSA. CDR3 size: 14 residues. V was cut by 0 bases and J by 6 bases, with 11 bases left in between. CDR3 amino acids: CASSLARTGNGYTF. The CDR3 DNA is TGTGCCAGCAGCTTAGCGCGAACAGGGAATGGCTACACCTTC.

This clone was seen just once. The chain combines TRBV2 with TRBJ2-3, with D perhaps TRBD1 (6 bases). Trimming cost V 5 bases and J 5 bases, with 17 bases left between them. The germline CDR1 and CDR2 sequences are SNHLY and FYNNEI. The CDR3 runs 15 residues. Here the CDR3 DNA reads TGTGCCAGCAGTAGGGACATCGTGGAGAGAGATACGCAGTATTTT. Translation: CASSRDIVERDTQYF.

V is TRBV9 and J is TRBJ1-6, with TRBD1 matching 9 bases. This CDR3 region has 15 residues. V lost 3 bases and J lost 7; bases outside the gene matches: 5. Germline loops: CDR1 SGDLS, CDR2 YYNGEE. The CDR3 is CASSERDRVNSPLHF. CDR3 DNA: TGTGCCAGCAGCGAACGGGACAGGGTGAATTCACCCCTCCACTTT.

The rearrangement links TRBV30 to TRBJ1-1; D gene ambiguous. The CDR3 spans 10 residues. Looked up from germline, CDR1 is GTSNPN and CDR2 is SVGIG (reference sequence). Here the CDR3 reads CASGGGEAFF. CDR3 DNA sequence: TGTGCTTCCGGTGGCGGTGAAGCTTTCTTT.

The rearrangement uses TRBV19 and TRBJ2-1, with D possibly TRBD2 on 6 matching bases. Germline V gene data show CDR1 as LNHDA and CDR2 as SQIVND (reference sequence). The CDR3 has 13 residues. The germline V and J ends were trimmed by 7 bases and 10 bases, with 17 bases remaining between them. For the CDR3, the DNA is TGTGCCAGTAAGGGTGGAGGGGCAGGGGAGCAGTTCTTC. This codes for CASKGGGAGEQFF.

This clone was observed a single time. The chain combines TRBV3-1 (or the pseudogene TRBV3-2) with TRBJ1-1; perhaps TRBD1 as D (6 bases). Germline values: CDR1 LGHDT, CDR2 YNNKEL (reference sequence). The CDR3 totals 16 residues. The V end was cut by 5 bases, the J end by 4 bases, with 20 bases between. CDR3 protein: CASSATKWEGGTEAFF. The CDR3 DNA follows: TGTGCCAGCAGCGCAACGAAATGGGAGGGGGGCACTGAAGCTTTCTTT.